This T cell receptor (beta chain) was sequenced for a study of blood T cell repertoires in COVID-19. The CDR3 has 14 residues. V was pared by 5 bases and J by 6 bases, with 13 bases between. The V gene's germline CDR1 is SGHTA and CDR2 FQGNSA. This clone was found once. The protocol was immunoSEQ multiplex PCR, while the TCRdb copy is restricted to in-frame clones and leaves out a portion. The data contain about 310,000 clones, roughly 88% of them singletons. Sample: PBMCs or T cells enriched from blood (not recorded which). The receptor was derived from a man aged 25 to 40 who had recovered from COVID-19. This sequence joins TRBV7-2 and TRBJ2-2, with a tentative D call TRBD1 (6 bases). CDR3 sequence: CASSENRVAGELFF. The CDR3 DNA reads as TGTGCCAGCAGCGAAAACAGGGTAGCCGGGGAGCTGTTTTTT.